These T cell receptor beta chains were read from a single sample in a study of radiotherapy plus CTLA-4 blockade in lung cancer. Generated by immunoSEQ multiplex PCR, the TCRdb table keeps only in-frame clones and is missing some. The top ten clones hold 16% of a sample with tens of thousands of clones, around 84% of them seen once. The specimen was peripheral blood, collected from a patient treated with radiotherapy plus ipilimumab. These receptors were taken from a human donor with non-small cell lung cancer that progressed on radiotherapy plus ipilimumab. Each CDR3 is given without its conserved first and last residue. Some rows mark clone size as missing; the rest say once, few, many or name a class of expanded clone.

J,size,V,CDR3
TRBJ2-7,-,TRBV5-1,ASSLGQGGSSYEQY
TRBJ2-7,-,TRBV4-3,ASSQDWTRGSGEQY
TRBJ2-7,-,TRBV19,ASSIVSSYEQY
TRBJ1-5,-,TRBV7-2,ASSEGKGLQPQH
TRBJ2-7,-,TRBV7-2,ASRGGRVYEQY
TRBJ1-1,-,TRBV11-2,ASSARVSEAF
TRBJ2-5,-,TRBV28,ASTMIGGEETQY
TRBJ1-2,-,TRBV5-4,ASSPGQGPGYT
TRBJ1-5,-,TRBV7-2,ASSRDSLNQPQH
TRBJ2-7,-,TRBV5-1,ASSLAGKVVDEQY
TRBJ1-5,few,TRBV6-5,ASTNRGLPQH
TRBJ2-1,-,TRBV11-2,ASSLLRGGNNEQF
TRBJ2-1,-,TRBV18,ASSPQKTSGGNNEQF
TRBJ2-5,-,TRBV5-1,ASSLSGQGYQETQY
TRBJ1-2,-,TRBV18,ASSESWGDANYGYT
TRBJ1-1,-,TRBV4-3,ASSRGPNTEAF
TRBJ1-3,-,TRBV5-6,ASSPFGWGAGSGNTIY
TRBJ2-1,-,TRBV18,ASSTGMRGAVNEQF
TRBJ2-7,once,TRBV5-4,ASRRTGNYEQY
TRBJ2-7,-,TRBV14,ASSQVRGLGEQY
TRBJ1-3,-,TRBV5-4,ASSLVGGRSSGNTIY
TRBJ2-3,-,TRBV6-6,ASSYALVSTDTQY
TRBJ2-5,-,TRBV30,AWSFSGKETQY
TRBJ2-5,-,TRBV7-6,ASSPYIGTAQETQY
TRBJ2-7,-,TRBV5-5,ASSWGTSDEQY
TRBJ1-2,-,TRBV5-6,ASSPAPTGLLYGYT
TRBJ2-7,-,TRBV5-1,ASSLDGTSGIYEQY
TRBJ2-4,-,TRBV6-5,ASSQGQGANIQY
TRBJ1-2,once,TRBV4-3,ASSRDRQGGYT
TRBJ1-2,-,TRBV2,ASKGGTGSYNYGYT
TRBJ2-1,-,TRBV28,ASSLWGGNYNEQF
TRBJ1-1,-,TRBV7-2,ASSLGSGISTEAF
TRBJ2-7,-,TRBV7-9,ASSLGGQGTYEQY
TRBJ1-1,-,TRBV10-3,AISLQDQNTEAF
TRBJ1-6,-,TRBV25-1,ASSVGAYNSPLH
TRBJ2-5,-,TRBV7-8,ASSLVYARMY
TRBJ2-5,-,TRBV5-1,ASSLGQLAGAQETQY
TRBJ1-2,-,TRBV6-1,ASIDSRYGCT
TRBJ2-5,-,TRBV11-3,ASSLAGGKTQY
TRBJ2-1,-,TRBV7-3,ASSPLGGTRVF
TRBJ2-1,once,TRBV4-3,ASSQDVGGAYNEQF
TRBJ1-1,-,TRBV18,ASSPTQGNTEAF